This TCR beta chain was captured in a study of T-cell reconstitution after alpha-beta-depleted transplantation in children. This clonotype was counted many times. Construction of the TCRbeta library involved unique molecular identifiers. Using its own MiXCR run on the PCR reads, TCRdb lists one record per CDR3 protein. The table includes 250,000 or so distinct CDR3 sequences, 6.5% to 10% detected once. The V gene's germline CDR1 is SGHDN and CDR2 FVKESK. V trimming: 2 bases; J trimming: 4 bases; junction bases outside the gene matches: 7. The CDR3 sequence is 16 residues long. Sequences were derived from PBMCs, mostly from graft donor cells, sampled 180 days after TCRalphabeta/CD19-depleted stem cell transplant. The chain carries TRBV14 and TRBJ1-3; TRBD1 aligns across 8 bases. The receptor was derived from a male patient between 10 and 17 years old who had a stem cell transplant for acute lymphoblastic leukemia, so the T cells may come from the graft donor. The CDR3 DNA sequence: TGTGCCAGCAGCCAAAGGCGGACAGGGCAGGGAAACACCATATATTTT. This encodes CASSQRRTGQGNTIYF.